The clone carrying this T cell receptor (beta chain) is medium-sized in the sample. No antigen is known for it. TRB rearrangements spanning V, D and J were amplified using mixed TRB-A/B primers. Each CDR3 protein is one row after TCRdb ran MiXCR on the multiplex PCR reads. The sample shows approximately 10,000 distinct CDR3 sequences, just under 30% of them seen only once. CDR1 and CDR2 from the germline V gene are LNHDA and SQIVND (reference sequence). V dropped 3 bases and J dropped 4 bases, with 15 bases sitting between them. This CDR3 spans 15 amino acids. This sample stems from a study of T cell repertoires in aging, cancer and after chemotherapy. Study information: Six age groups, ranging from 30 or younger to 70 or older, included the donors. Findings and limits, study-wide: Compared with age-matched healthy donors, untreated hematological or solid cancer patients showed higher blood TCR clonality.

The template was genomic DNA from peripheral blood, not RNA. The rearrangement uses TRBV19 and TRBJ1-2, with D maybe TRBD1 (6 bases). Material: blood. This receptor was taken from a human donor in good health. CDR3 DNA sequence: TGTGCCAGTAGTATGCCCTCAGGGGCAGGCTATGGCTACACCTTC. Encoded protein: CASSMPSGAGYGYTF.